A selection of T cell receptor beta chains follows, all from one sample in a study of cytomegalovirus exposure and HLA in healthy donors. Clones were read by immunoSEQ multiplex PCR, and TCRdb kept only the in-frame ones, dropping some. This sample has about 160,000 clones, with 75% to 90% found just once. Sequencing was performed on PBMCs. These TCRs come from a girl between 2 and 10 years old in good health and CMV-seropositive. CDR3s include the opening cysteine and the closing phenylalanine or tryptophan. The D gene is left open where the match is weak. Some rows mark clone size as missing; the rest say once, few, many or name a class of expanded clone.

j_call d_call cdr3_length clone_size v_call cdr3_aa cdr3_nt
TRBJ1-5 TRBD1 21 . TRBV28 CASSLSGTGLYIDIGNQPQHF TGTGCCAGCAGTTTGTCCGGGACAGGGTTATATATTGACATAGGCAATCAGCCCCAGCATTTT
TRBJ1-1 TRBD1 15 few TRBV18 CASSPGGTGGTEAFF TGTGCCAGCTCACCCGGTGGGACAGGGGGCACTGAAGCTTTCTTT
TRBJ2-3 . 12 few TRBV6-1 CASSEQRDTQYF TGTGCCAGCAGTGAACAGAGGGATACGCAGTATTTT
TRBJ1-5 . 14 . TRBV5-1 CASSLWPSNQPQHF TGCGCCAGCTCCTTGTGGCCCTCAAATCAGCCCCAGCATTTT
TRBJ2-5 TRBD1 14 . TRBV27 CASRWGQGSETQYF TGTGCCAGCAGATGGGGACAGGGATCGGAGACCCAGTACTTC
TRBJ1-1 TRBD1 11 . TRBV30 CAWYRGPEAFF TGTGCCTGGTACAGGGGACCCGAAGCTTTCTTT
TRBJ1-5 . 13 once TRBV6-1 CASTPSEVQPQHF TGTGCCAGCACTCCCTCTGAGGTACAGCCCCAGCATTTT
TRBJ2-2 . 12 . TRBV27 CASSPLPGELFF TGTGCCAGCAGTCCCCTTCCCGGGGAGCTGTTTTTT
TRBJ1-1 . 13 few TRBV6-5 CASSQGMNTEAFF TGTGCCAGCAGTCAGGGGATGAACACTGAAGCTTTCTTT
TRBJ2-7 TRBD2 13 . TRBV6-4 CASSQREGYEQYF TGTGCCAGCAGTCAGCGGGAGGGCTACGAGCAGTACTTC
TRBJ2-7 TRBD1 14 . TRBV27 CASSFWDRDHEQYF TGTGCCAGCAGTTTCTGGGACAGGGACCACGAGCAGTACTTC
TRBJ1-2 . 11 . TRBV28 CASTRGRRYTF TGTGCCAGCACCAGGGGCCGGCGGTACACCTTC
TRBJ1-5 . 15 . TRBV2 CASSEVTYSNQPQHF TGTGCCAGCAGTGAGGTCACCTATAGCAATCAGCCCCAGCATTTT
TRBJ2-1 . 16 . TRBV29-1 CSVEDFQGGSYNEQFF TGCAGCGTTGAAGATTTCCAGGGCGGCTCCTACAATGAGCAGTTCTTC